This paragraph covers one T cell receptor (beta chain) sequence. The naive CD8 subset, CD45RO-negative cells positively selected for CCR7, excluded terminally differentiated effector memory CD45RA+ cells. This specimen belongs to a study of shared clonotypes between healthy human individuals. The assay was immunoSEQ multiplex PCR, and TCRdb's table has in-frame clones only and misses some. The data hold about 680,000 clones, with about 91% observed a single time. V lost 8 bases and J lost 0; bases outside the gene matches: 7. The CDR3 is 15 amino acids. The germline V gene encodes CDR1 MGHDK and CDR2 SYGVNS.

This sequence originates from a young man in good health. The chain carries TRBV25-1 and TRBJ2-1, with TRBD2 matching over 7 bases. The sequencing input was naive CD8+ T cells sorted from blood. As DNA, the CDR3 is TGTGCCAGCCTGCGAGCGGGGCCCTCCTACAATGAGCAGTTCTTC. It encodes CASLRAGPSYNEQFF.